This TCR beta chain was recovered during a study of blood T cells in healthy people across ages. This CDR3 region has 14 residues. From germline, CDR1 is MNHEY and CDR2 SVGAGI. Between the trimmed V and J ends, which lost 4 bases and 8 bases, there was a span of 17 bases. This clonotype was observed many times. Using a J-beta primer mix together with a sample-barcoded 5' primer, a second PCR was run for roughly 6 to 12 cycles. Template switching added a 12-random-nucleotide identifier to every cDNA molecule. At least 2.5 million CDR3-containing paired-end reads were obtained per sample. A single record per CDR3 protein comes from TCRdb applying MiXCR to the 5' RACE reads. The sample includes about 640,000 distinct CDR3 sequences, 45% to 65% seen only once; the top ten take 30% to 40%. Caucasian individuals from Russia who were healthy and aged 6 to 90 acted as donors. The draw of peripheral blood yielded roughly 9.4 milliliters from each donor.

The sample consisted of blood. This TCR was sampled from a man aged 55 to 70 in good health. This chain joins TRBV6-5 and TRBJ1-2, with a tentative D call TRBD1 (5 bases). The CDR3 bases are TGTGCCAGCAGTTCCAGGGCCCTAGGGGAGGGCTACACCTTC. Amino acid sequence: CASSSRALGEGYTF.